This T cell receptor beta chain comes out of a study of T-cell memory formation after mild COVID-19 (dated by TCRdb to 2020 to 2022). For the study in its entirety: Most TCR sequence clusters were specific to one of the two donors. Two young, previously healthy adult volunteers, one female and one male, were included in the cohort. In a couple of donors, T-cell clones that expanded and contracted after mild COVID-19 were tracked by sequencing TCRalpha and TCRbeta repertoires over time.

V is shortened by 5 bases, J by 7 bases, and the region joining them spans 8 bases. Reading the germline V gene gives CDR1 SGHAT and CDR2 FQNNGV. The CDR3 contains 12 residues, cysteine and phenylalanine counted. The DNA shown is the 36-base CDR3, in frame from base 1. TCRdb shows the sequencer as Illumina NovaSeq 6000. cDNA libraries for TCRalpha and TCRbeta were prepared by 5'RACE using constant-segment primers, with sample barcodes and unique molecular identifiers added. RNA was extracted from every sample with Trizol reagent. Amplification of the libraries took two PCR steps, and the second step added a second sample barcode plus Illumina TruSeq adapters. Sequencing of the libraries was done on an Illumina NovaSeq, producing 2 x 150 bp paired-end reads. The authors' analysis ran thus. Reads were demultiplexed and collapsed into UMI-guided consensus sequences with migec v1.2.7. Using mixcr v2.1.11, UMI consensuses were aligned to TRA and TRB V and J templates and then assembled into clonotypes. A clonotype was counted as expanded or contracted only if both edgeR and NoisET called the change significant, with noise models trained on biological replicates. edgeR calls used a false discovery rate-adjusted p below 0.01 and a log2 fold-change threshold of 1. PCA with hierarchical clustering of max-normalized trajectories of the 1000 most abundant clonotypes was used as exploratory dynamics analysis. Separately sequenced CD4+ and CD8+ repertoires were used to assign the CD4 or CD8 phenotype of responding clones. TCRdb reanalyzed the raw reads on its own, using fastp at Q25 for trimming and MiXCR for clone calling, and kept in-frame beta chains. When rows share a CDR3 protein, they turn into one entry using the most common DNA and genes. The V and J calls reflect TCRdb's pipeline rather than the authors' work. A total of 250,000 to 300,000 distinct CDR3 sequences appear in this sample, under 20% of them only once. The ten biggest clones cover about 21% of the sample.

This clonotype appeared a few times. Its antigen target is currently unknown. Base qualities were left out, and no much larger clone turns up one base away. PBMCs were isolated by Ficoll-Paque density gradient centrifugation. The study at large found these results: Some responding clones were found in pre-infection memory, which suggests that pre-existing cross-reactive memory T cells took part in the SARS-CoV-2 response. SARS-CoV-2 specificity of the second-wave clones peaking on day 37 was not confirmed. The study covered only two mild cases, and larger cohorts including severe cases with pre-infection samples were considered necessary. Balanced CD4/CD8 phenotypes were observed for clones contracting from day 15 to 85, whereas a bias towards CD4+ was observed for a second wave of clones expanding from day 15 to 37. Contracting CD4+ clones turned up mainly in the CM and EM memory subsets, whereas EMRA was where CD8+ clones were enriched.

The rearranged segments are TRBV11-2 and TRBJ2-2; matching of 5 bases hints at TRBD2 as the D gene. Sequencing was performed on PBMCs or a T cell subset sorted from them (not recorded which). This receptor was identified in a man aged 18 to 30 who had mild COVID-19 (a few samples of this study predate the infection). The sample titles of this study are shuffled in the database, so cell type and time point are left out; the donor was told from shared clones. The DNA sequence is TGTGCCAGCAGCCGGGGATTCGGGGAGCTGTTTTTT. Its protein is CASSRGFGELFF.